What follows are 20 T cell receptor beta chains derived from one specimen sequenced in a study of T-cell reconstitution after alpha-beta-depleted transplantation in children. Unique molecular identifiers were used to barcode this TCRbeta library. Each CDR3 protein gets one entry after TCRdb re-called the PCR reads with MiXCR. Of some 440,000 distinct CDR3 sequences in the sample, 15% to 20% were seen once. The sequencing here drew on PBMCs, mostly from graft donor cells, taken 360 days after TCRalphabeta/CD19-depleted stem cell transplant. Receptors were obtained from a boy in the first two years of life who had a stem cell transplant for Wiskott-Aldrich syndrome, so the T cells may come from the graft donor.

This clonotype was seen a few times. The chain employs TRBV5-1 and TRBJ2-7, with D possibly TRBD2 on 7 matching bases. CDR3 length: 14 amino acids. Trimming removed 3 bases at V and 2 bases at J, with 12 bases between. Germline assignment: CDR1 SGHRS and CDR2 YFSETQ. In DNA, the CDR3 is TGCGCCAGCAGCTCGGGGGGACATGCCTACGAGCAGTACTTC. Protein: CASSSGGHAYEQYF.

This clonotype was seen only a few times. Written as DNA, the CDR3 is TGTGCCAGCAGCGGGGCGTTCGATGAGCAGTTCTTC. This codes for CASSGAFDEQFF. The chain combines TRBV5-6 with TRBJ2-1; D perhaps matches TRBD1 (5 bases). The germline V gene has CDR1 SGHDT and CDR2 YYEEEE. The CDR3 consists of 12 residues. Deletions cut 4 bases from V and 8 bases from J, with 10 bases between.

This clonotype has only a few counts. The chain couples TRBV11-2 to TRBJ2-5, with TRBD2 matching 14 bases. The CDR3 is made up of 17 amino acids. Trimming at V came to 3 bases and at J to 4 bases, leaving 7 bases not matched to a gene. CDR1 and CDR2 (germline): SGHAT, FQNNGV. This CDR3 reads CASSFRLAGGPRETQYF. The CDR3 bases are TGTGCCAGCAGCTTCAGACTAGCGGGGGGGCCGCGAGAGACCCAGTACTTC.

The J gene is TRBJ2-2, the V gene TRBV5-4; TRBD1 aligns across 8 bases. The ends lost 4 bases at V and 1 base at J; junction bases unmatched: 6. Germline-derived CDR1 and CDR2 are SGHNT and YYREEE (reference sequence). The CDR3 runs 16 residues. DNA of the CDR3: TGTGCCAGCAGCATTAAGGGACAGGTGAACACCGGGGAGCTGTTTTTT. Amino acid sequence: CASSIKGQVNTGELFF.

The table lists this clonotype with a few counts. This sequence joins TRBV7-8 and TRBJ2-7; 8 positions agree with TRBD1. The CDR3 totals 15 residues. J gave up 7 bases and V 0 bases, and 8 bases lay outside the gene matches. The germline gives CDR1 SGHVS, CDR2 FQNEAQ. CDR3 DNA: TGTGCCAGCAGCTTAGCCGCAGGGGGCTTAGGGGAGCAGTACTTC. This encodes CASSLAAGGLGEQYF.

Only a few counts were recorded for this clonotype. This sequence joins TRBV20-1 and TRBJ2-1; 9 nucleotides line up with TRBD2. Germline V gene data show CDR1 as DFQATT and CDR2 as SNEGSKA (reference sequence). The CDR3 sequence is 16 residues long. V lost 0 bases, J lost 2 bases, and 5 bases stayed unmatched. The CDR3 loop is CSAREPSGRTYNEQFF. The CDR3 nucleotides are TGCAGTGCTAGAGAACCAAGCGGGAGGACCTACAATGAGCAGTTCTTC.

The chain couples TRBV5-1 to TRBJ2-2; maybe TRBD1 (5 bases). Looked up from germline, CDR1 is SGHRS and CDR2 is YFSETQ. The CDR3 length is 18 residues. V was pared by 0 bases and J by 5 bases, with 20 bases between. The CDR3 region is CASSLAPTRGLITGELFF. The DNA of the CDR3 is TGCGCCAGCAGCTTGGCCCCCACAAGGGGCCTAATAACCGGGGAGCTGTTTTTT.

The rearrangement joins TRBV15 to TRBJ1-2; 10 bases line up with TRBD1. The germline V gene encodes CDR1 LNHNV and CDR2 YYDKDF (reference sequence). The V segment lost 4 bases and the J segment 11 bases; nucleotides outside the gene matches: 10. The CDR3 has 14 amino acids. CDR3 DNA sequence: TGTGCCACCAGCAAACACCGGGACAGGGGTTCGTACACCTTC. Translated: CATSKHRDRGSYTF.

The chain has TRBV6-1 and TRBJ1-5; 8 nucleotides align to TRBD1. Germline loops: CDR1 MNHNS, CDR2 SASEGT. The CDR3 runs to 16 residues. J gave up 4 bases and V 5 bases, and 10 bases lay outside the gene matches. CDR3 in amino acids: CASSRSFQGANQPQHF. The CDR3 region has the DNA TGTGCCAGCAGTCGATCATTCCAGGGGGCAAATCAGCCCCAGCATTTT.

The table lists this clonotype with a few counts. This CDR3 reads CASSFREEYF. DNA for the CDR3: TGCGCCAGCAGCTTCAGGGAAGAGTACTTC. The chain recombines TRBV5-1 with TRBJ2-7, with a possible D match to TRBD1 (5 bases). The CDR3 consists of 10 residues. CDR1 SGHRS and CDR2 YFSETQ come from the germline V gene. The V gene lost 2 bases and the J gene lost 11 bases, with 8 bases spanning the gap.

V and J are TRBV20-1 and TRBJ1-1; 7 nucleotides line up with TRBD1. CDR3 length: 13 residues. V lost 4 bases to trimming and J lost 4 bases; unmatched junction nucleotides: 6. Germline V lookup: CDR1 DFQATT, CDR2 SNEGSKA (reference sequence). The CDR3 DNA follows: TGCAGTGCTACTCGACAGGGAAGCACTGAAGCTTTCTTT. This encodes CSATRQGSTEAFF.

This clonotype was detected ten times or more. This rearrangement joins TRBV10-3 to TRBJ2-3; D is uncertain. The CDR3 is 14 amino acids. V gave up 5 bases and J gave up 8 bases, with 17 bases separating them. CDR1 is ENHRY and CDR2 is SYGVKD in the germline V gene. The CDR3 is CAISPRKDRITQYF. In nucleotides, the CDR3 is TGTGCCATCAGTCCACGAAAGGATCGAATTACGCAGTATTTT.

A few counts support this clonotype. The chain recombines TRBV4-3 with TRBJ2-3; D gene unclear. V shed 0 bases and J shed 4 bases, with 17 bases lying between them. Germline V gene sequence: CDR1 LGHNA, CDR2 YSLEER. CDR3 length equals 17 residues. The CDR3 region is CASSQDFNPYASDTQYF. DNA of the CDR3: TGCGCCAGCAGCCAAGATTTTAATCCCTACGCCTCAGATACGCAGTATTTT.

This clonotype was observed once. V and J are TRBV7-2 and TRBJ2-2, with TRBD1 as a possible D gene (5 bases). The germline V gene has CDR1 SGHTA and CDR2 FQGNSA. The CDR3 contains 16 residues. The V end lost 1 base, the J end lost 1 base, and 10 bases lay between the germline ends. DNA of the CDR3: TGTGCCAGCAGCTTAGTCGGCAGGGTGAACACCGGGGAGCTGTTTTTT. Translated: CASSLVGRVNTGELFF.

The rearrangement joins TRBV7-9 to TRBJ2-5, with 7 bases lining up with TRBD1. Trimming took 4 bases from V and 1 from J; bases not matched to a gene: 6. Germline V gives CDR1 SEHNR, CDR2 FQNEAQ (reference sequence). The CDR3 runs to 15 residues. CDR3: CASSSIQGVQETQYF. The CDR3, as DNA: TGTGCCAGCAGCTCCATCCAGGGGGTCCAAGAGACCCAGTACTTC.

This clonotype showed up many times. The rearrangement links TRBV2 to TRBJ2-2; no definite D call. V was shortened by 2 bases and J by 10 bases, with 14 bases between the two germline ends. Germline values: CDR1 SNHLY, CDR2 FYNNEI. The CDR3 totals 14 residues. CDR3 DNA: TGTGCCAGCAGTGAAAAGGTCCGCGGTCCGGAGCTGTTTTTT. This codes for CASSEKVRGPELFF.

The sample holds a few counts of this clonotype. V is TRBV5-6 and J is TRBJ2-3; 8 positions agree with TRBD2. The CDR3 spans 16 residues. V dropped 4 bases and J dropped 0; count of bases not matched to a gene: 7. Looked up from germline, CDR1 is SGHDT and CDR2 is YYEEEE. Written as DNA, the CDR3 is TGTGCCAGCAGCCACACTAGCGGACCTAGCACAGATACGCAGTATTTT. Protein product: CASSHTSGPSTDTQYF.

The chain recombines TRBV28 with TRBJ2-7; D is possibly TRBD2 (6 bases). CDR3 length: 14 residues. With 6 bases removed from V and 2 bases from J, the gap between germline ends came to 14 bases. In germline, CDR1 is MDHEN, CDR2 SYDVKM. The CDR3: CASRYSGVPYEQYF. Written as DNA, the CDR3 is TGTGCCAGCAGATACTCGGGGGTACCCTACGAGCAGTACTTC.

This rearrangement joins TRBV5-1 to TRBJ2-5; D is possibly TRBD1 (6 bases). The CDR3 covers 14 residues. Per germline, CDR1 SGHRS and CDR2 YFSETQ. V was pared by 5 bases and J by 4 bases, with 15 bases between. CDR3 bases: TGCGCCAGCAGGAACAGGGATCTGTCAGAGACCCAGTACTTC. Residues: CASRNRDLSETQYF.

This sequence joins TRBV25-1 and TRBJ2-7; TRBD1 is a possible D gene (6 bases). CDR3 length: 13 residues. V lost 7 bases, J lost 9 bases, and 19 bases lay in between. CDR1 and CDR2 from the germline V gene are MGHDK and SYGVNS. The CDR3 sequence: CASTGDPIPRQYF. CDR3 sequence (DNA): TGTGCCAGCACAGGGGACCCAATACCGCGGCAGTACTTC.